This T cell receptor (beta chain) was identified in a study of OX40 agonist ivuxolimab in advanced cancers. Study overall: Those enrolled were roughly 80% male, with a mean age of roughly 60 years and ages from 23 to 79.

Using immunoSEQ multiplex PCR, the repertoire was profiled, and TCRdb retains in-frame clones only, with some absent. The sample records more than 50,000 clones, roughly 92% being singletons. Germline V gene data show CDR1 as MGHRA and CDR2 as YSYEKL. CDR3 length: 16 residues. The ends were cut back, 1 base at V and 4 bases at J, with 13 bases in the middle. Study results and limitations: Clonal expansion among partial responders at 0.1-3.0 mg/kg ranked near the lowest. The average count of expanded clones was higher among CD8+ T cells than among CD4+. Clonal expansion from baseline to week 6 occurred in both CD4+ and CD8+ T cells.

Comment on this clone: No antigen is known for it.

J is TRBJ2-2 and V is TRBV4-1; perhaps TRBD2 as D (5 bases). The sample here was CD4+ or CD8+ T cells sorted from blood, taken in a trial of the OX40 agonist ivuxolimab. This clonotype was obtained from an adult with an advanced solid tumor such as melanoma, head and neck, liver or kidney cancer. CDR3 protein: CASSQGHYRGTGELFF. For the CDR3, the DNA is TGCGCCAGCAGCCAAGGCCACTATCGGGGCACCGGGGAGCTGTTTTTT.